These T cell receptor beta chains were read from a single sample in a study of T-cell memory formation after mild COVID-19. A single record per CDR3 protein comes from TCRdb applying MiXCR to the 5' RACE reads. Of roughly 190,000 distinct CDR3 sequences listed, about 10% were seen once; the top ten hold roughly 3%. The specimen was PBMCs or a T cell subset sorted from them (not recorded which). Receptors originate from a man in his late teens or twenties who had mild COVID-19 (a few samples of this study predate the infection). Cell type and time point are not known. The CDR3 runs from the conserved cysteine through the conserved F or W. The D gene is left open where the match is weak. Clone size is given for some rows only: seen once, a few or many times, or a class if the clone is expanded.

CASSAGQGTMVQPQHF	TGTGCCAGCTCAGCTGGACAGGGAACGATGGTACAGCCCCAGCATTTT	-	TRBD1	16	TRBV18	TRBJ1-5
CASSLEVSSNSPLHF	TGTGCCAGCAGCTTAGAGGTTTCTTCCAATTCACCCCTCCACTTT	-	-	15	TRBV7-2	TRBJ1-6
CASSPADTQYF	TGTGCCAGCTCACCAGCAGATACGCAGTATTTT	many	-	11	TRBV18	TRBJ2-3
CAWNTATNEKLFF	TGTGCCTGGAATACAGCAACTAATGAAAAACTGTTTTTT	-	-	13	TRBV30	TRBJ1-4
CASSPRAGQAFF	TGTGCCAGCAGCCCCCGTGCAGGACAAGCTTTCTTT	-	-	12	TRBV7-9	TRBJ1-1
CASSLGEQVDTQYF	TGCGCCAGCAGCTTGGGGGAACAGGTAGATACGCAGTATTTT	few	-	14	TRBV5-1	TRBJ2-3
CASSVGKWRDTGELFF	TGTGCCAGCAGTGTGGGGAAGTGGCGCGACACCGGGGAGCTGTTTTTT	-	-	16	TRBV6-1	TRBJ2-2
CASSLGLAGESYQETQYF	TGCGCCAGCAGTCTAGGACTAGCGGGGGAGAGTTACCAAGAGACCCAGTACTTC	few	TRBD2	18	TRBV5-1	TRBJ2-5
CASSLAQYSNQPQHF	TGTGCCAGCAGCTTGGCTCAATATAGCAATCAGCCCCAGCATTTT	-	-	15	TRBV5-8	TRBJ1-5
CASSLALTELNEQFF	TGCGCCAGCAGCTTGGCCCTCACAGAACTCAATGAGCAGTTCTTC	few	-	15	TRBV5-1	TRBJ2-1
CASLSLLGQPQHF	TGTGCCAGCCTTTCTCTGTTGGGTCAGCCCCAGCATTTT	-	-	13	TRBV28	TRBJ1-5
CASGLQGPPMRNEQFF	TGTGCCAGCGGCCTACAGGGACCTCCGATGAGAAATGAGCAGTTCTTC	-	-	16	TRBV7-2	TRBJ2-1
CSVERTSLKGETQYF	TGCAGCGTTGAAAGAACCAGCCTCAAGGGTGAGACCCAGTACTTC	few	-	15	TRBV29-1	TRBJ2-5
CATSRVRSLGQTYEQYF	TGTGCCACCAGCAGAGTCAGGTCTCTCGGGCAGACCTACGAGCAGTACTTC	-	-	17	TRBV15	TRBJ2-7
CASSPDRGLGYTF	TGTGCCAGCAGTCCGGACAGGGGGCTAGGCTACACCTTC	-	TRBD1	13	TRBV12-3/TRBV12-4	TRBJ1-2
CASSYGVVGSNQPQHF	TGTGCCAGCAGTTATGGGGTGGTGGGGAGCAATCAGCCCCAGCATTTT	few	-	16	TRBV6-6	TRBJ1-5